The 22 T cell receptor beta chains presented below share a single source sample, sequenced in a study of vaccination and CD4 T cells after COVID-19. Their specific antigens are unknown. Treatment here: approximately nine-day PBMC culture with coronavirus spike peptide pools or control peptides (ViraFEST assay). Ahead of the COVID-19 pandemic (2011-2018), the CD4+ T cells of the unexposed donor were collected. CD4+ T cells that had been cultured provided DNA sequenced with the Oncomine TCR Beta short-read assay. TCRdb called the PCR reads again in MiXCR, with one record for every CDR3 protein. The sample yields 7,000 to 7,500 distinct CDR3 sequences, about 33% seen once. Sample: CD4+ T cells from blood, cultured in vitro. Every receptor here comes from a human donor in good health.

The chain recombines TRBV7-9 with TRBJ2-1; tentative D call: TRBD2 (5 bases). With 1 base removed from V and 4 bases from J, the gap between germline ends came to 14 bases. The CDR3 is made up of 16 amino acids. Germline V CDR1 and CDR2: SEHNR, FQNEAQ (reference sequence). CDR3 sequence: CASSLGGPAGYNEQFF. The DNA of the CDR3 is TGTGCCAGCAGCTTAGGAGGGCCCGCTGGGTACAATGAGCAGTTCTTC.

The chain has TRBV5-1 and TRBJ2-1; the match to TRBD2 covers 7 bases. With 7 bases clipped from V and 6 bases from J, the junction kept 10 bases outside the gene matches. Germline V gives CDR1 SGHRS, CDR2 YFSETQ. The CDR3 length is 14 residues. For the CDR3, the DNA is TGCGCCAGCTATCTCCGGGGGGTACCCAATGAGCAGTTCTTC. It translates to CASYLRGVPNEQFF.

This clonotype was seen only a few times. The J gene is TRBJ2-2, the V gene TRBV25-1, with D perhaps given as TRBD1 or TRBD2 (5 bases each). Germline V lookup: CDR1 MGHDK, CDR2 SYGVNS. Trimming left V 4 bases short and J 1 base short, with 13 bases between. This CDR3 spans 16 amino acids. CDR3 sequence (DNA): TGTGCCAGCAGTGCTTTGGGGACGGGGAACACCGGGGAGCTGTTTTTT. Translated: CASSALGTGNTGELFF.

A word on this clonotype: A read error may produce the germline difference seen at one junction end. The V call is TRBV10-3, the J call TRBJ1-5, with D maybe TRBD1 (5 bases). Looked up from germline, CDR1 is ENHRY and CDR2 is SYGVKD. This CDR3 contains 15 residues. CDR3 loop: CAISESTAGNRPQHF. The CDR3 DNA is TGTGCCATCAGTGAGTCGACAGCTGGAAATCGGCCCCAGCATTTT.

There are a few counts of this clonotype. The chain is built from TRBV7-6 and TRBJ1-1; D is unclear. Germline lookup yields CDR1 SGHVS and CDR2 FNYEAQ. The CDR3 is 15 residues long. V lost 2 bases and J 1 base, leaving 11 bases between the germline ends. CDR3 in DNA: TGTGCCAGCAGCTTATACATCTTAGGGAACACTGAAGCTTTCTTT. It encodes CASSLYILGNTEAFF. Drawing the rest from reference TRBV7-6 and TRBJ1-1, the complete variable domain is GAGVSQSPRYKVTKRGQDVALRCDPISGHVSLYWYRQALGQGPEFLTYFNYEAQQDKSGLPNDRFSAERPEGSISTLTIQRTEQRDSAMYRCASSLYILGNTEAFFGQGTRLTVV.

The rearrangement uses TRBV5-1 and TRBJ2-2; 9 bases agree with TRBD1. Germline V gene data show CDR1 as SGHRS and CDR2 as YFSETQ. The CDR3 extends over 14 amino acids. J was trimmed by 7 bases and V by 7 bases; bases with no gene match: 8. The CDR3 nucleotides are TGCGCCAGCGGGGGGACAGGGTCGATCGGGGAGCTGTTTTTT. It codes for CASGGTGSIGELFF.

The chain recombines TRBV12-3 or TRBV12-4 with TRBJ1-1, with 7 bases fitting TRBD1. The CDR3 is 15 residues long. The trim removed 2 bases at V and 7 bases at J, leaving 10 bases unmatched. The CDR3: CASSLPRGGANEAFF. The CDR3 region has the DNA TGTGCCAGCAGTTTACCCAGGGGGGGAGCTAATGAAGCTTTCTTT.

The gene calls are TRBV9 and TRBJ1-2; a possible D gene is TRBD1 (5 bases). The CDR3 contains 15 residues. The germline gives CDR1 SGDLS, CDR2 YYNGEE. V lost 4 bases and J lost 6, with 19 bases in between. The CDR3 reads CASSLSGGPTHGYTF. The CDR3 DNA reads as TGTGCCAGCAGCCTCTCGGGGGGACCCACGCATGGCTACACCTTC.

This clonotype was seen a few times. The chain links TRBV5-1 to TRBJ1-2; D is undetermined. The germline V gene has CDR1 SGHRS and CDR2 YFSETQ. The CDR3 extends over 14 amino acids. The V end was cut by 2 bases, the J end by 10 bases, with 18 bases between. CDR3 nucleotide sequence: TGCGCCAGCAGCTTCGACCTTGCGAGAATAGACTACACCTTC. It codes for CASSFDLARIDYTF.

The chain uses TRBV12-3 or TRBV12-4 and TRBJ1-3; D call uncertain. V was trimmed by 3 bases and J by 0 bases, leaving 12 bases between them. CDR3 size: 16 residues. CDR3 DNA sequence: TGTGCCAGCAGTTTGGGGAACCTCGACTCTGGAAACACCATATATTTT. Encoded protein: CASSLGNLDSGNTIYF.

This clonotype is a singleton in its sample. The chain combines TRBV30 with TRBJ2-3; 9 nucleotides agree with TRBD2. V lost 3 bases to trimming and J lost 4 bases; unmatched junction nucleotides: 11. CDR3 length: 16 residues. In germline, CDR1 is GTSNPN, CDR2 SVGIG (reference sequence). The CDR3 DNA sequence: TGTGCCTGGAGGTCTCGGCGGGGGGGCCATGCAGATACGCAGTATTTT. Residues: CAWRSRRGGHADTQYF.

This sequence joins TRBV12-3 or TRBV12-4 and TRBJ1-5; D is uncertain. Trimming stripped 8 bases from V and 7 bases from J, with 21 bases between. This CDR3 is 15 amino acids long. CDR3 sequence: CASGNNQVLGQPQHF. The CDR3 bases are TGTGCCAGCGGTAACAACCAGGTATTAGGACAGCCCCAGCATTTT.

The CDR3 sequence is CASSLPGYWQSYEQYF. The CDR3 DNA sequence: TGTGCCAGCAGCCTCCCCGGGTATTGGCAGTCCTACGAGCAGTACTTC. The rearrangement joins TRBV5-5 to TRBJ2-7; D is uncertain. The CDR3 spans 16 residues. Trimming shortened V by 4 bases and J by 1 base, and 18 bases separated the two germline ends. CDR1 and CDR2 (germline): SGHKS, YYEKEE (reference sequence).

This clonotype has only a few counts. The CDR3: CASSLGASETQYF. The CDR3 DNA is TGTGCCAGCAGCTTAGGAGCTTCAGAGACCCAGTACTTC. V gene TRBV11-2 combines with J gene TRBJ2-5; no reliable D call. Germline values: CDR1 SGHAT, CDR2 FQNNGV. V was trimmed by 1 base and J by 4 bases, leaving 7 bases between them. The CDR3 covers 13 residues.

The CDR3: CASRTRSLVSRTDTQYF. The CDR3, as DNA: TGTGCCAGCAGGACGAGATCGCTAGTCTCGCGCACAGATACGCAGTATTTT. This rearrangement joins TRBV6-1 to TRBJ2-3; the D is unclear. The length of the CDR3 is 17 residues. V was cut by 6 bases and J by 1 base, with 20 bases left in between. Germline V gene lookup returns CDR1 MNHNS and CDR2 SASEGT.

This clonotype was detected only a few times. This chain uses TRBV20-1 with TRBJ2-3, with no clear D. The CDR3 is 12 residues long. Germline CDR1 DFQATT, CDR2 SNEGSKA (reference sequence). V gave up 6 bases and J gave up 2 bases, with 9 bases separating them. The CDR3 protein is CSARPLTDTQYF. In DNA form, the CDR3 reads TGCAGTGCCCGTCCCCTCACAGATACGCAGTATTTT.

This chain uses TRBV30 with TRBJ1-5; D gene ambiguous. The CDR3 has 12 amino acids. CDR1 GTSNPN and CDR2 SVGIG come from the germline V gene (reference sequence). Trimming took off 2 bases at V and 4 bases at J, with 6 bases between the two ends. CDR3 nucleotide sequence: TGTGCCTGGAGTCAGTTGAATCAGCCCCAGCATTTT. Residues: CAWSQLNQPQHF. The complete variable domain, with remaining parts taken from reference TRBV30 and TRBJ1-5, reads SQTIHQWPATLVQPVGSPLSLECTVEGTSNPNLYWYRQAAGRGLQLLFYSVGIGQISSEVPQNLSASRPQDRQFILSSKKLLLSDSGFYLCAWSQLNQPQHFGDGTRLSIL.

The chain joins TRBV12-3 or TRBV12-4 to TRBJ1-1; possible D gene TRBD1, 5 bases. The CDR3 consists of 12 residues. Trimming removed 4 bases from V and 7 bases from J, with 10 bases in between. The CDR3 is CASSSLGLEAFF. In nucleotides, the CDR3 is TGTGCCAGCAGTTCCCTGGGACTTGAAGCTTTCTTT.

V gene TRBV19 combines with J gene TRBJ1-5; TRBD1 is a possible D gene (6 bases). Between the trimmed V and J ends, which lost 5 bases and 6 bases, there was a span of 20 bases. CDR1 and CDR2 (germline): LNHDA, SQIVND (reference sequence). CDR3 length: 16 residues. The CDR3 nucleotides read TGTGCCAGTAGTCCATCACATACAGGGTCGGGTCAGCCCCAGCATTTT. It codes for CASSPSHTGSGQPQHF.

This clonotype has more than one count but fewer than ten. V gene TRBV5-6 combines with J gene TRBJ1-2, with D possibly TRBD1 on 5 matching bases. V was cut by 4 bases and J by 5 bases, with 12 bases left in between. The germline V gene encodes CDR1 SGHDT and CDR2 YYEEEE. The CDR3 is made up of 13 amino acids. The CDR3 reads CASSPGRGYGYTF. DNA for the CDR3: TGTGCCAGCAGCCCCGGACGGGGGTATGGCTACACCTTC.

This chain joins TRBV7-9 and TRBJ1-1, with D hard to call. There are 15 residues in the CDR3. CDR1 is SEHNR, CDR2 FQNEAQ, per germline (reference sequence). V was clipped by 2 bases and J by 5 bases, with 15 bases between them. The CDR3 is CASSLIDRRRTEAFF. The CDR3 DNA reads as TGTGCCAGCAGCTTAATAGATCGTAGGAGGACTGAAGCTTTCTTT.

The rearrangement joins TRBV10-3 to TRBJ2-2; D tentatively fits TRBD1 or TRBD2 (5 bases each). The germline CDR1 and CDR2 sequences are ENHRY and SYGVKD. The V gene lost 2 bases and the J gene lost 5 bases, with 12 bases spanning the gap. The CDR3 is 15 residues long. CDR3 sequence: CAISEGGSWTGELFF. The CDR3 DNA follows: TGTGCCATCAGTGAGGGGGGAAGCTGGACCGGGGAGCTGTTTTTT.